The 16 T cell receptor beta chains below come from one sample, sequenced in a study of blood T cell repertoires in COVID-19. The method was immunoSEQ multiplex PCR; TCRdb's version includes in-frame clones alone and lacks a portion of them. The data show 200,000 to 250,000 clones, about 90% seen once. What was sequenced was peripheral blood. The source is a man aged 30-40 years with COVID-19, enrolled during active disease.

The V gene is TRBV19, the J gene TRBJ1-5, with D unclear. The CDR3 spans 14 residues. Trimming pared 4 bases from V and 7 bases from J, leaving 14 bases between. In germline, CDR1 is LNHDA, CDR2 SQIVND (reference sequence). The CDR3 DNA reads TGTGCCAGTAGTAATGGCGGCACGTCCCAGCCCCAGCATTTT. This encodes CASSNGGTSQPQHF. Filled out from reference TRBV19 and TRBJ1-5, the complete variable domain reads DGGITQSPKYLFRKEGQNVTLSCEQNLNHDAMYWYRQDPGQGLRLIYYSQIVNDFQKGDIAEGYSVSREKKESFPLTVTSAQKNPTAFYLCASSNGGTSQPQHFGDGTRLSIL.

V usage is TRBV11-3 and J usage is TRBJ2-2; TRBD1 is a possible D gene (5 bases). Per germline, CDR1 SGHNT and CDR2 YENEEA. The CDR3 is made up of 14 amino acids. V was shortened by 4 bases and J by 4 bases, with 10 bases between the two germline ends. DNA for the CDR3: TGTGCCAGCAGCTCCCAACAGGTCACCGGGGAGCTGTTTTTT. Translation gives CASSSQQVTGELFF. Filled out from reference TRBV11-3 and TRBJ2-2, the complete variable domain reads EAGVVQSPRYKIIEKKQPVAFWCNPISGHNTLYWYLQNLGQGPELLIRYENEEAVDDSQLPKDRFSAERLKGVDSTLKIQPAELGDSAVYLCASSSQQVTGELFFGEGSRLTVL.

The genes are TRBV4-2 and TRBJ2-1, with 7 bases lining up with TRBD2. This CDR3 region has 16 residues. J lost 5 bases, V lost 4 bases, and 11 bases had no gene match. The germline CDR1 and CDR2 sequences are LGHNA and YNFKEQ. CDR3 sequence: CASSLGSAGTNNEQFF. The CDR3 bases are TGTGCCAGCAGCCTGGGGTCAGCGGGAACCAACAATGAGCAGTTCTTC.

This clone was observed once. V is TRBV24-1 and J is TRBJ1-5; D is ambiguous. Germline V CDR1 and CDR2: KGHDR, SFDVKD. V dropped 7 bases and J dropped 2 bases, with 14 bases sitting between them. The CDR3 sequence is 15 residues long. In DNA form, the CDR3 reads TGTGCCACCAGCGAGGGAGGGTCGGGCAATCAGCCCCAGCATTTT. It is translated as CATSEGGSGNQPQHF.

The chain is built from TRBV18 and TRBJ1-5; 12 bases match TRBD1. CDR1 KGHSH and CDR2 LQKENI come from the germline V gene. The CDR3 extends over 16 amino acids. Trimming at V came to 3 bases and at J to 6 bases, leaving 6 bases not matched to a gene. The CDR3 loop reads CASSPGQGASFQPQHF. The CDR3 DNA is TGTGCCAGCTCACCGGGACAGGGGGCATCGTTTCAGCCCCAGCATTTT.

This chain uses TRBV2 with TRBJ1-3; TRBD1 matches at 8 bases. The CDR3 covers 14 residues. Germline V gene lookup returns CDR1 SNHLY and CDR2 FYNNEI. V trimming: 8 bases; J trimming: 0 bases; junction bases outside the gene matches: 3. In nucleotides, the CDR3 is TGTGCCAGCTCAGGGGGCTTCTCTGGAAACACCATATATTTT. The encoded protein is CASSGGFSGNTIYF.

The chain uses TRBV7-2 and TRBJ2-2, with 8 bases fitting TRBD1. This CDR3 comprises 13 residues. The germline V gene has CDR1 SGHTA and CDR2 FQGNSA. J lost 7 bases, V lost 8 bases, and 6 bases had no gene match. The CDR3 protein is CASAGQVVGELFF. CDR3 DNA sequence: TGTGCCAGCGCGGGACAGGTGGTCGGGGAGCTGTTTTTT.

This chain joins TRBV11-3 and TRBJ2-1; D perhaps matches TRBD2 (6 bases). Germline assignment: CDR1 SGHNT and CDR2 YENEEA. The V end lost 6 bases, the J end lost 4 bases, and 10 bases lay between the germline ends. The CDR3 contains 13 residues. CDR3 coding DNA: TGTGCCAGCAGTTCCGGGACTTACAATGAGCAGTTCTTC. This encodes CASSSGTYNEQFF.

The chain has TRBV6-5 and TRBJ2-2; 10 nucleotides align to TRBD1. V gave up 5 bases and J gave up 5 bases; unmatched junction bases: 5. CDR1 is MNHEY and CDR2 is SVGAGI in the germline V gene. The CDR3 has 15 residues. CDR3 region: CASSKTGGRTGELFF. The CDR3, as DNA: TGTGCCAGCAGTAAGACAGGGGGCAGGACCGGGGAGCTGTTTTTT.

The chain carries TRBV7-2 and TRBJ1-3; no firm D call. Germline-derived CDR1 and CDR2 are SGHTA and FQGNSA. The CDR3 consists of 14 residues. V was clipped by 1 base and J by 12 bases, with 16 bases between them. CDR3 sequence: CASSLGLPDSGIYF. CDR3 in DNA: TGTGCCAGCAGCTTAGGTCTACCGGACTCTGGCATATATTTT.

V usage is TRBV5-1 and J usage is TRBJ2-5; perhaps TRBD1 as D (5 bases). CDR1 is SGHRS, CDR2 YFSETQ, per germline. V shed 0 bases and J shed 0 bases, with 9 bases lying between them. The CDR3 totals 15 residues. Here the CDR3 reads CASSLVPGYQETQYF. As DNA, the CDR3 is TGCGCCAGCAGCTTGGTTCCAGGGTACCAAGAGACCCAGTACTTC.

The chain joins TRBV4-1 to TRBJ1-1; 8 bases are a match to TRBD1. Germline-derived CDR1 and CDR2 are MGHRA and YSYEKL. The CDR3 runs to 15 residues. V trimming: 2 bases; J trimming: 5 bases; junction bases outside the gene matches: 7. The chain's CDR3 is CASSQSDRGGTEAFF. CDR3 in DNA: TGCGCCAGCAGCCAAAGTGACAGGGGTGGGACTGAAGCTTTCTTT.

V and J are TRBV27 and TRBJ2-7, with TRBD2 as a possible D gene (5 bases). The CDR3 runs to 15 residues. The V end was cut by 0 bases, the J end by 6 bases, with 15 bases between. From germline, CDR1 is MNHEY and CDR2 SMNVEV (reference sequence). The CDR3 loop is CASSLSLNWRFEQYF. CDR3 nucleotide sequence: TGTGCCAGCAGTTTATCCTTGAATTGGAGGTTCGAGCAGTACTTC.

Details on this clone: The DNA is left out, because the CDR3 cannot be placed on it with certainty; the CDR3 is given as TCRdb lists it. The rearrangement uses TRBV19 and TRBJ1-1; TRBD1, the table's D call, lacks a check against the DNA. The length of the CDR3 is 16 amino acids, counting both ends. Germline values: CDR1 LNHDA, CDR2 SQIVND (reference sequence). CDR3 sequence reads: CASSILARGMNTEAFF.

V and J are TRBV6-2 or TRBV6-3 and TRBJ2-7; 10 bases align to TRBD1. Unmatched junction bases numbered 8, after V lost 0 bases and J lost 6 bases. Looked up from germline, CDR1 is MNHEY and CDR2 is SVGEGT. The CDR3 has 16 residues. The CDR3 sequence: CASSYSRTGGVGEQYF. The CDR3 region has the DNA TGTGCCAGCAGTTACTCGAGGACAGGGGGTGTTGGCGAGCAGTACTTC.

The CDR3 is CARTTGTTRSTGELFF. Written as DNA, the CDR3 is TGTGCCAGGACTACAGGGACAACCAGGAGCACCGGGGAGCTGTTTTTT. V usage is TRBV7-9 and J usage is TRBJ2-2, with D perhaps matching TRBD1 (6 bases). CDR3 length equals 16 residues. From germline, CDR1 is SEHNR and CDR2 FQNEAQ (reference sequence). With 9 bases removed from V and 4 bases from J, the gap between germline ends came to 21 bases.